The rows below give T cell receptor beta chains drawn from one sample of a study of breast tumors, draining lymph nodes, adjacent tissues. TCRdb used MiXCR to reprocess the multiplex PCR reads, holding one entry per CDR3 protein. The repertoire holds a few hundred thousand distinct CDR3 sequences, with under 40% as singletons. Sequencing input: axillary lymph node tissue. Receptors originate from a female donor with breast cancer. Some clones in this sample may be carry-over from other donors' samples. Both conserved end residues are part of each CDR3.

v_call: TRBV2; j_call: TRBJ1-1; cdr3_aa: CASSEVPGGWNTEAFF
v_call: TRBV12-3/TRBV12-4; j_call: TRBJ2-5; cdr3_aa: CASRPLGAQYF
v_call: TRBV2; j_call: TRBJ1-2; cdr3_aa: CASSPLTGDRNGYTF
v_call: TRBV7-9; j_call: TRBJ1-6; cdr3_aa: CASSGGQGPSPLHF
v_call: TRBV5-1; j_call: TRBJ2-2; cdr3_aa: CASSPQGNTGELFF
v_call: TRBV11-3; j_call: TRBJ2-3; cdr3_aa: CASSLLDTQYF
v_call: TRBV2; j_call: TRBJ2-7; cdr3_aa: CASSELNEQYF
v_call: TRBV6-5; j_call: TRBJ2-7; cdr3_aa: CASSTPMEQYF
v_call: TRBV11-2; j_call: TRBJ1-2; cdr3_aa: CASSLVRPGARDYGYTF
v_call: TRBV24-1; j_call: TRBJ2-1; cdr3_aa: CATRGLGDNEQFF
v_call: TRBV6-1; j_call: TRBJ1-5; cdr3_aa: CASSGKGVQNQPQHF
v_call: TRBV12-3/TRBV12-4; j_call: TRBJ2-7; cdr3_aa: CASRPLGEQYF
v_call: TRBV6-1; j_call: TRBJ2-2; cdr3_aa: CASSQLSSTGELFF
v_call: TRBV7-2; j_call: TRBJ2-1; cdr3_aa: CASSGRDWTYNEQFF
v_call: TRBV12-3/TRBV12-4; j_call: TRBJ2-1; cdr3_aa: CASSLGLEQFF
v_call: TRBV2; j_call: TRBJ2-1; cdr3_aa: CASSQGLATSYNEQFF
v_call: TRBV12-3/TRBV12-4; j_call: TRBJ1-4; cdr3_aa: CASSRGGTDEKLFF
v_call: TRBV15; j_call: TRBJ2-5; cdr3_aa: CATSRGKSLAEETQYF
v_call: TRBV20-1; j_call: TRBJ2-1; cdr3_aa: CSAPPPGLTQFF
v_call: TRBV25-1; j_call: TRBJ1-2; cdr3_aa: CASSVPRDRGSNYGYTF
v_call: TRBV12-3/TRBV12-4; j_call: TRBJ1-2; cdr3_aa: CASASGGTGYTF
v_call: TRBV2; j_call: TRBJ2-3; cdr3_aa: CASSPPGSGTDTQYF
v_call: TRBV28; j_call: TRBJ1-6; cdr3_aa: CASTLGTGNSPLHF
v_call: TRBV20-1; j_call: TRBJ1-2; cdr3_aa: CSARVNGQGGGGYTF
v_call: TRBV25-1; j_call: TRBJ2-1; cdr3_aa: CASSDLGQGAYNEQFF
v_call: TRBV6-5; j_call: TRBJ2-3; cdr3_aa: CASSSARGQGGADTQYF
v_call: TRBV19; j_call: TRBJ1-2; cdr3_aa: CASSTEQVAVHYGYTF
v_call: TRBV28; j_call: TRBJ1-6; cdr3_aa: CASSLFNSPLHF
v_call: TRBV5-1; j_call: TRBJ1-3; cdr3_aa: CASSLGDSSGNTIYF
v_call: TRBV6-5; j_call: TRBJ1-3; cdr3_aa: CASSPKARSGNTIYF
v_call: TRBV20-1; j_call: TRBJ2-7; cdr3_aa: CSAHQGRYEQYF
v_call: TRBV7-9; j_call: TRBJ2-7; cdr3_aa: CASSRDLGSYEQYF
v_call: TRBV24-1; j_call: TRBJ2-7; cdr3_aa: CATSVRGLREQYF
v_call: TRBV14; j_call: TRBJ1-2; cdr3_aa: CASSDRSYGYTF
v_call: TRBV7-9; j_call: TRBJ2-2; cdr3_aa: CASSPRNGATGELFF
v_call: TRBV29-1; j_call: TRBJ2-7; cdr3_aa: CSVVVGLAISEQYF
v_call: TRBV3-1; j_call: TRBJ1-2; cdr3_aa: CASSQESGDGYTF
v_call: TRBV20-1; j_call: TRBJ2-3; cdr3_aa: CSARDAATDTQYF
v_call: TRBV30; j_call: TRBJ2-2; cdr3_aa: CAWSVGLAAGELFF
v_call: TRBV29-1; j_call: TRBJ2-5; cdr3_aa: CSAERQGVGGTQYF
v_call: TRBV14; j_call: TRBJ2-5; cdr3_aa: CASSQWGRTSGQETQYF
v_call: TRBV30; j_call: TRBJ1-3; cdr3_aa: CAWSKGNTIYF
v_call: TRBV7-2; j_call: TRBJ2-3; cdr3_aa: CASSQADPLRDTQYF
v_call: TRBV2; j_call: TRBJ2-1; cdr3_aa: CASSATGTSGSHEQFF
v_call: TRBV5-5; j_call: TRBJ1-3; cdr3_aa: CASTWGQGSGNTIYF
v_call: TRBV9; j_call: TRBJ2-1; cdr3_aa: CASSVDGDYNNEQFF
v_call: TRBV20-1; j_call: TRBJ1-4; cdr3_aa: CSASRDGGNEKLFF
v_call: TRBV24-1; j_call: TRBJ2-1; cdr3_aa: CASSGGLAGAVEQFF
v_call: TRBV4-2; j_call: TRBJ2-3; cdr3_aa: CASSQSDRAGTDTQYF
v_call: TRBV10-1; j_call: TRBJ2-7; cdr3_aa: CASRIGRWGARYEQYF
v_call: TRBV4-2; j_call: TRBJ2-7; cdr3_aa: CASSQVSPDGEQYF
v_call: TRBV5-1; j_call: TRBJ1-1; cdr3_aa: CASSLGHSDTEAFF
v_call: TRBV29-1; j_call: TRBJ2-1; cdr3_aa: CSVPLLLAGVFLNYNEQFF
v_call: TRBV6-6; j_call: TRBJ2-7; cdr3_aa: CASRERERGEQYF
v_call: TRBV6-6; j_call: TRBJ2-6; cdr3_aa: CASRDRGSGANVLTF
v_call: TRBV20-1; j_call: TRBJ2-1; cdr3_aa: CSASSGGSSYNEQFF
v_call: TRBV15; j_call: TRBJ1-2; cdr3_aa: CATSRDLQGGGYTF
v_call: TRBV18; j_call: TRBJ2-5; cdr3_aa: CASSPRQQETQYF
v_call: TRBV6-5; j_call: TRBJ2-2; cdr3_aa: CASSYGLAGYTGELFF